The next 25 T cell receptor beta chains were all read from a single sample in a study of radiation and T cells in renal cell carcinoma. Sequencing used immunoSEQ multiplex PCR; TCRdb keeps in-frame clones, though not all of them. The profile shows approximately 94,000 clones, about 79% of them singletons. Time point described: baseline pretreatment blood. Treatment reported: 15 Gy SBRT to primary tumor, nephrectomy 4 weeks later. Sequencing used blood, obtained from a patient whose treatment included radiotherapy and nephrectomy. Receptor source: a man between 60 and 75 years old with renal cell carcinoma.

The sample holds a few counts of this clone. The chain couples TRBV7-3 to TRBJ2-2; possibly TRBD1 for D (6 bases). Deletions cut 7 bases from V and 6 bases from J, with 15 bases between. The CDR3 totals 14 residues. In germline, CDR1 is SGHTA, CDR2 FQGTGA. The CDR3 sequence is CASKTGPVAGELFF. The CDR3 nucleotides read TGTGCCAGCAAAACAGGGCCGGTAGCCGGGGAGCTGTTTTTT.

This chain joins TRBV27 and TRBJ1-5, with D perhaps matching TRBD1 (5 bases). The germline V and J ends were trimmed by 6 bases and 7 bases, with 19 bases remaining between them. CDR3 length: 15 amino acids. Per germline, CDR1 MNHEY and CDR2 SMNVEV (reference sequence). The CDR3 loop reads CASSPNGGGGQPQHF. For the CDR3, the DNA is TGTGCCAGCAGCCCGAATGGTGGGGGTGGGCAGCCCCAGCATTTT.

V usage is TRBV5-6 and J usage is TRBJ2-5; 7 bases map to TRBD1. There are 15 residues in the CDR3. CDR1 and CDR2 from the germline V gene are SGHDT and YYEEEE. Trimming took 4 bases from V and 3 from J; bases not matched to a gene: 9. This chain's CDR3 is CASSSDRDQKETQYF. The CDR3 nucleotides are TGTGCCAGCAGCAGTGACAGGGATCAGAAAGAGACCCAGTACTTC.

This clone was seen only once. This chain connects TRBV7-2 to TRBJ2-3, with 9 bases fitting TRBD2. This CDR3 is built from 16 residues. From germline, CDR1 is SGHTA and CDR2 FQGNSA. With V trimmed by 4 bases and J by 1 base, 6 bases remained unmatched. In DNA form, the CDR3 reads TGTGCCAGCAGCTCCTTAGCGGGAGCCCGCACAGATACGCAGTATTTT. Its protein is CASSSLAGARTDTQYF.

This clone was seen once. The V and J genes are TRBV12-2 and TRBJ2-5; the table's D call TRBD2 went unverified against the DNA. TRBV12-2 is marked as a pseudogene. CDR3 length: 15 amino acids. The DNA of the CDR3 is TGTGCAAGTCGAGGTTCAGGGCGGGGGGGAGAGACCCAGTACTTC. Protein: CASRGSGRGGETQYF.

This clone occurred a few times. The rearrangement uses TRBV19 and TRBJ1-1; weak D call: TRBD1 (5 bases). This CDR3 has 15 residues. Germline-derived CDR1 and CDR2 are LNHDA and SQIVND (reference sequence). The V end was cut by 7 bases, the J end by 0 bases, with 15 bases between. The CDR3 spells CASIIRGNMNTEAFF. The CDR3 coding sequence is TGTGCCAGTATAATAAGGGGCAACATGAACACTGAAGCTTTCTTT.

CDR3 sequence (DNA): TGTGCCAGCAGCTTGACAAGCTGGGGGTCCGGCGGCGGGGAGCTGTTTTTT. Amino acids: CASSLTSWGSGGGELFF. This chain links TRBV5-4 with TRBJ2-2; D may be TRBD1 or TRBD2 (5 bases each). The V end was cut by 1 base, the J end by 7 bases, with 20 bases between. The germline CDR1 and CDR2 sequences are SGHNT and YYREEE (reference sequence). The CDR3 totals 17 residues.

This clone has a count of ten or more. The V call is TRBV5-1, the J call TRBJ2-2; D might be TRBD2 (6 bases). The CDR3 extends over 15 amino acids. V lost 0 bases and J lost 3, with 9 bases in between. Per the germline V gene, CDR1 is SGHRS and CDR2 is YFSETQ. The CDR3 loop is CASSLVVADTGELFF. CDR3 bases: TGCGCCAGCAGCTTGGTGGTAGCGGACACCGGGGAGCTGTTTTTT. Using reference TRBV5-1 and TRBJ2-2 for the parts outside the CDR3, the full variable domain is KAGVTQTPRYLIKTRGQQVTLSCSPISGHRSVSWYQQTPGQGLQFLFEYFSETQRNKGNFPGRFSGRQFSNSRSEMNVSTLELGDSALYLCASSLVVADTGELFFGEGSRLTVL.

For the CDR3, the DNA is TGTGCCAGCAGCTTGGTCAGGACCGCGAACACTGAAGCTTTCTTT. This sequence encodes CASSLVRTANTEAFF. The chain recombines TRBV5-4 with TRBJ1-1; no reliable D call. This CDR3 is 15 amino acids long. Per germline, CDR1 SGHNT and CDR2 YYREEE (reference sequence). With 0 bases removed from V and 1 base from J, the gap between germline ends came to 10 bases.

The chain employs TRBV27 and TRBJ2-7, with 9 nucleotides matching TRBD2. Trimming at V came to 4 bases and at J to 1 base, leaving 8 bases not matched to a gene. This CDR3 comprises 16 residues. Germline V gives CDR1 MNHEY, CDR2 SMNVEV (reference sequence). The CDR3 protein is CASSSMEREASYEQYF. The DNA of the CDR3 is TGTGCCAGCAGTTCTATGGAGCGGGAGGCTTCCTACGAGCAGTACTTC.

The CDR3 loop is CASSLNQGPIHNEQFF. The CDR3 coding sequence is TGTGCCAGCAGTTTAAACCAGGGGCCTATTCACAATGAGCAGTTCTTC. The rearrangement joins TRBV27 to TRBJ2-1, with a possible D match to TRBD1 (6 bases). V lost 2 bases and J lost 5, with 16 bases in between. There are 16 residues in the CDR3. Germline CDR1 MNHEY, CDR2 SMNVEV (reference sequence).

The chain employs TRBV10-3 and TRBJ2-7; possibly TRBD1 or TRBD2 for D (7 bases each). With 4 bases removed from V and 4 bases from J, the gap between germline ends came to 20 bases. This CDR3 has 16 amino acids. Germline V gives CDR1 ENHRY, CDR2 SYGVKD. The CDR3 loop is CAISGESRQGGYEQYF. Written as DNA, the CDR3 is TGTGCCATCAGTGGGGAGTCGCGACAGGGAGGGTACGAGCAGTACTTC.

The rearrangement links TRBV13 to TRBJ2-3; D ambiguous. The CDR3 covers 15 residues. Looked up from germline, CDR1 is PRHDT and CDR2 is FYEKMQ (reference sequence). Trimming stripped 3 bases from V and 4 bases from J, with 14 bases between. The DNA for the CDR3 is TGTGCCAGCAGCTTTCGCGGCATTTCCCCAGATACGCAGTATTTT. This sequence encodes CASSFRGISPDTQYF.

The V and J genes are TRBV29-1 and TRBJ2-7; D is perhaps TRBD1 or TRBD2 (6 bases each). This CDR3 spans 18 amino acids. Germline CDR1 is SQVTM and CDR2 is ANQGSEA. The ends were cut back, 0 bases at V and 2 bases at J, with 23 bases in the middle. CDR3 amino acids: CSVEDPSRGRDNTYEQYF. As DNA, the CDR3 is TGCAGCGTTGAAGATCCATCGCGCGGGCGGGACAACACCTACGAGCAGTACTTC.

The chain carries TRBV5-1 and TRBJ2-6, with TRBD2 as a possible D gene (5 bases). Germline CDR1 reads SGHRS; CDR2 reads YFSETQ. This CDR3 has 16 residues. V was trimmed by 0 bases and J by 0 bases, leaving 7 bases between them. The DNA of the CDR3 is TGCGCCAGCAGCTTGGCTGGGAGCTCTGGGGCCAACGTCCTGACTTTC. Translated: CASSLAGSSGANVLTF.

The chain joins TRBV5-1 to TRBJ2-3; tentatively, D is TRBD2 (5 bases). CDR3 size: 15 residues. The V gene's germline CDR1 is SGHRS and CDR2 YFSETQ. With 2 bases removed from V and 2 bases from J, the gap between germline ends came to 12 bases. The CDR3 bases are TGCGCCAGCAGCTTAGGAGGTGGCAACACAGATACGCAGTATTTT. Translation: CASSLGGGNTDTQYF.

This rearrangement joins TRBV5-1 to TRBJ1-4, with D possibly being TRBD1 (6 bases). This CDR3 region has 14 residues. Trimming shortened V by 7 bases and J by 6 bases, and 16 bases separated the two germline ends. Per germline, CDR1 SGHRS and CDR2 YFSETQ. CDR3 nucleotides: TGCGCCAGCGGCTCAGGGGCCAAGGATGAAAAACTGTTTTTT. Encoded protein: CASGSGAKDEKLFF.

The chain employs TRBV4-3 and TRBJ2-2; 8 bases align to TRBD1. This CDR3 is built from 15 residues. The junction had 2 bases not matched to a gene; V was cut back by 1 base and J by 4 bases. Germline CDR1 and CDR2: LGHNA and YSLEER. Written as DNA, the CDR3 is TGCGCCAGCAGCCAAGGGACAGGGCCCACCGGGGAGCTGTTTTTT. Translation gives CASSQGTGPTGELFF.

The gene calls are TRBV5-4 and TRBJ2-7, with 7 bases identical to TRBD2. CDR1 is SGHNT, CDR2 YYREEE, per germline (reference sequence). The CDR3 spans 13 residues. Unmatched junction bases numbered 8, after V lost 4 bases and J lost 7 bases. CDR3 region: CASSASGPREQYF. As DNA, the CDR3 is TGTGCCAGCAGCGCTAGCGGTCCGAGGGAGCAGTACTTC.

This chain links TRBV27 with TRBJ2-5; tentatively, D is TRBD1 or TRBD2 (6 bases each). Trimming shortened V by 5 bases and J by 5 bases, and 18 bases separated the two germline ends. Germline loops: CDR1 MNHEY, CDR2 SMNVEV (reference sequence). The CDR3 covers 15 residues. CDR3 nucleotide sequence: TGTGCCAGCAGTAACCGGGACACCGGAGGGGAGACCCAGTACTTC. Amino acids: CASSNRDTGGETQYF.

The chain employs TRBV19 and TRBJ2-3, with 8 nucleotides matching TRBD1. Germline V gene lookup returns CDR1 LNHDA and CDR2 SQIVND (reference sequence). The ends lost 5 bases at V and 2 bases at J; junction bases unmatched: 3. This CDR3 has 14 residues. CDR3 nucleotide sequence: TGTGCCAGTAGTGCGGGACAGGCCACAGATACGCAGTATTTT. Protein sequence: CASSAGQATDTQYF.

V usage is TRBV19 and J usage is TRBJ2-2; D is undetermined. In germline, CDR1 is LNHDA, CDR2 SQIVND (reference sequence). The CDR3 loop spans 11 amino acids. V gave up 3 bases and J gave up 8 bases, with 4 bases separating them. The CDR3 is CASSIEGELFF. The CDR3 bases are TGTGCCAGTAGTATTGAGGGGGAGCTGTTTTTT.

V and J are TRBV28 and TRBJ1-2, with 10 bases aligning to TRBD1. Losses at the gene ends were 5 bases for V and 9 bases for J; bases not matched to a gene: 9. Germline CDR1 reads MDHEN; CDR2 reads SYDVKM. This CDR3 comprises 14 residues. The CDR3 region is CASSLRQGADSYTF. Here the CDR3 DNA reads TGTGCCAGCAGTCTTCGACAGGGGGCGGATAGCTACACCTTC.

The genes are TRBV29-1 and TRBJ2-3, with 11 nucleotides matching TRBD1. CDR1 SQVTM and CDR2 ANQGSEA come from the germline V gene. The ends lost 7 bases at V and 3 bases at J; junction bases unmatched: 3. This CDR3 is 13 amino acids long. CDR3 coding DNA: TGCAGCGCCGGGACAGGGGGTACAGATACGCAGTATTTT. It translates to CSAGTGGTDTQYF.

The chain uses TRBV7-9 and TRBJ2-2; D is uncertain. The V and J ends lost 1 base and 9 bases respectively, with 0 bases between them. The CDR3 extends over 10 amino acids. In germline, CDR1 is SEHNR, CDR2 FQNEAQ (reference sequence). This chain's CDR3 is CASSLGELFF. The CDR3, as DNA: TGTGCCAGCAGCTTAGGGGAGCTGTTTTTT.